These T cell receptor beta chains were read from a single sample in a study of Ad26.COV2.S vaccination and SARS-CoV-2 variants. Profiling relied on immunoSEQ multiplex PCR, and the TCRdb table lists in-frame clones only, not all of them. The table shows some 350,000 clones, with around 83% occurring only once. Sequencing used peripheral blood, obtained in a trial of Ad26.COV2.S vaccine versus placebo. The origin of the receptors is a person aged 18 to 59 who received the Ad26.COV2.S COVID-19 vaccine or a placebo. CDR3s include the opening cysteine and the closing phenylalanine or tryptophan. The order of the fields is J gene, clone size, V gene, CDR3 protein. Size is stated for part of the rows, as once, few or many counts, or as a class when the clone is expanded.

>TRBJ2-2|once|TRBV29-1
CSVRSGGTNTGELFF
>TRBJ1-2|-|TRBV20-1
CSAGGGYTF
>TRBJ2-7|-|TRBV27
CASSLSPGSGYEQYF
>TRBJ1-3|-|TRBV18
CASSPPVRGSGNTIYF
>TRBJ1-4|-|TRBV15
CATSRPGGGTNEKLFF
>TRBJ1-1|-|TRBV28
CASSPPIVGPNTEAFF
>TRBJ2-7|-|TRBV19
CASSSRAASGTSGYEQYF
>TRBJ2-7|-|TRBV6-2/TRBV6-3
CASSDRIYEQYF
>TRBJ1-5|-|TRBV12-5
CASGSVPDRGDQPQHF
>TRBJ2-3|-|TRBV5-6
CASSLSRGQGIPDTQYF
>TRBJ2-1|few|TRBV6-2/TRBV6-3
CASSLGAERHEQFF
>TRBJ2-1|-|TRBV3-1/TRBV3-2
CASSQGEAGGRAEQFF
>TRBJ2-7|-|TRBV4-3
CASSQDEGATYEQYF
>TRBJ2-5|-|TRBV3-1/TRBV3-2
CASSQDLASPGTQYF
>TRBJ2-1|-|TRBV30
CAWSRTGVQYEQFF
>TRBJ1-6|-|TRBV3-1/TRBV3-2
CASSSGTVPSPLHF
>TRBJ2-4|-|TRBV6-2/TRBV6-3
CASSARQGGHENIQYF
>TRBJ1-4|-|TRBV11-2
CASSPRSGVTEKLFF
>TRBJ1-1|-|TRBV15
CATSTTQGSDAFF
>TRBJ1-4|once|TRBV19
CASSGNRGPTNEKLFF
>TRBJ1-1|-|TRBV29-1
CSVSGQNTEAFF
>TRBJ1-5|-|TRBV5-8
CASSFPFGGRSNQPQHF
>TRBJ1-3|-|TRBV7-2
CASSSWTGKAGNTIYF
>TRBJ1-6|-|TRBV19
CASREFTGVGNSPLHF
>TRBJ2-4|once|TRBV19
CASSIGPQGNIQYF
>TRBJ1-5|once|TRBV18
CASSRGDPSNQPQHF